Listed below are T cell receptor beta chains from one sample, sequenced in a study of shared clonotypes between healthy human individuals. The data were produced by immunoSEQ multiplex PCR, yet TCRdb's version contains in-frame clones alone and is incomplete. This sample has some 490,000 clones, with about 84% found just once. Source material: PBMCs. These receptors originate from a middle-aged woman in good health. Some clones in this sample may be carry-over from other donors' samples. The CDR3 runs from the conserved cysteine through the conserved F or W. Fields, in order: clone size, D gene, V gene, J gene, CDR3 protein, CDR3 DNA. A D gene is named only where the DNA matches it firmly. The size of a clone is reported for some rows only, either as once, few or many, or as a class for expanded clones.

abundance: many
d_gene: -
v_gene: TRBV19
j_gene: TRBJ2-3
CDR3aa: CASSIDRGGKVPDTQYF
CDR3nt: TGTGCCAGTAGTATAGATCGGGGCGGCAAGGTCCCAGATACGCAGTATTTT

abundance: -
d_gene: -
v_gene: TRBV5-1
j_gene: TRBJ2-1
CDR3aa: CASSFREARGNEQFF
CDR3nt: TGCGCCAGCAGCTTTCGGGAGGCCAGGGGCAATGAGCAGTTCTTC

abundance: -
d_gene: -
v_gene: TRBV25-1
j_gene: TRBJ1-4
CDR3aa: CASSRDAPRGKLFF
CDR3nt: TGTGCCAGCAGCCGGGACGCGCCTAGAGGAAAACTGTTTTTT

abundance: -
d_gene: TRBD1
v_gene: TRBV2
j_gene: TRBJ2-3
CDR3aa: CASSPTGGGRTDTQYF
CDR3nt: TGTGCCAGCAGTCCTACAGGGGGAGGTCGCACAGATACGCAGTATTTT

abundance: -
d_gene: TRBD1
v_gene: TRBV18
j_gene: TRBJ1-1
CDR3aa: CASSPAGRGIPEAFF
CDR3nt: TGTGCCAGCTCGCCAGCCGGCAGGGGGATCCCTGAAGCTTTCTTT

abundance: few
d_gene: -
v_gene: TRBV6-6
j_gene: TRBJ1-5
CDR3aa: CASSYSKDQPQHF
CDR3nt: TGTGCCAGCAGTTACTCGAAGGATCAGCCCCAGCATTTT

abundance: -
d_gene: -
v_gene: TRBV7-3
j_gene: TRBJ2-2
CDR3aa: CASSLGGNTGELFF
CDR3nt: TGTGCCAGCAGCTTGGGCGGGAACACCGGGGAGCTGTTTTTT

abundance: -
d_gene: -
v_gene: TRBV29-1
j_gene: TRBJ2-5
CDR3aa: CSVELQQETQYF
CDR3nt: TGCAGCGTTGAGCTCCAACAAGAGACCCAGTACTTC

abundance: -
d_gene: -
v_gene: TRBV11-3
j_gene: TRBJ2-7
CDR3aa: CASSLEATGEQYF
CDR3nt: TGTGCCAGCAGCTTAGAGGCCACCGGCGAGCAGTACTTC

abundance: -
d_gene: -
v_gene: TRBV30
j_gene: TRBJ1-2
CDR3aa: CAWAPGPGNLNYGYTF
CDR3nt: TGTGCCTGGGCCCCGGGGCCCGGAAACCTTAACTATGGCTACACCTTC

abundance: many
d_gene: -
v_gene: TRBV28
j_gene: TRBJ2-7
CDR3aa: CASSSPSVSEYEQYF
CDR3nt: TGTGCCAGCAGTTCCCCTTCGGTTAGCGAGTACGAGCAGTACTTC

abundance: -
d_gene: -
v_gene: TRBV29-1
j_gene: TRBJ2-5
CDR3aa: CSVEQGQETQYF
CDR3nt: TGCAGCGTTGAACAGGGACAAGAGACCCAGTACTTC

abundance: -
d_gene: -
v_gene: TRBV7-9
j_gene: TRBJ2-7
CDR3aa: CASSLAGEVTTYEQYF
CDR3nt: TGTGCCAGCAGCTTAGCGGGGGAGGTCACCACCTACGAGCAGTACTTC

abundance: once
d_gene: -
v_gene: TRBV5-1
j_gene: TRBJ2-3
CDR3aa: CASSRLSSSTDTQYF
CDR3nt: TGCGCCAGCAGCCGTCTCAGCTCTAGCACAGATACGCAGTATTTT

abundance: -
d_gene: TRBD2
v_gene: TRBV7-6
j_gene: TRBJ2-5
CDR3aa: CASSAPGLAGGETQYF
CDR3nt: TGTGCCAGCAGCGCCCCGGGACTAGCGGGAGGAGAGACCCAGTACTTC

abundance: -
d_gene: TRBD2
v_gene: TRBV12-5
j_gene: TRBJ2-3
CDR3aa: CASGASGRAGADTQYF
CDR3nt: TGTGCTAGTGGTGCTAGCGGGAGGGCCGGGGCAGATACGCAGTATTTT

abundance: -
d_gene: -
v_gene: TRBV5-4
j_gene: TRBJ2-6
CDR3aa: CASRGWGGDSRSGANVLTF
CDR3nt: TGTGCCAGCAGGGGCTGGGGAGGGGACAGCCGCTCTGGGGCCAACGTCCTGACTTTC

abundance: -
d_gene: TRBD1
v_gene: TRBV19
j_gene: TRBJ1-4
CDR3aa: CASSIARQGARDEKLFF
CDR3nt: TGTGCCAGTAGTATCGCCAGACAGGGCGCGCGGGATGAAAAACTGTTTTTT

abundance: -
d_gene: -
v_gene: TRBV9
j_gene: TRBJ2-1
CDR3aa: CASSEGGTLAGEQFF
CDR3nt: TGTGCCAGCAGTGAGGGGGGGACTCTGGCCGGTGAGCAGTTCTTC

abundance: -
d_gene: -
v_gene: TRBV5-6
j_gene: TRBJ2-7
CDR3aa: CASSAWREWYF
CDR3nt: TGTGCCAGCAGCGCTTGGAGGGAGTGGTACTTC

abundance: -
d_gene: -
v_gene: TRBV7-3
j_gene: TRBJ1-2
CDR3aa: CASSPTGDYGYTF
CDR3nt: TGTGCCAGCAGCCCGACAGGAGACTATGGCTACACCTTC

abundance: -
d_gene: -
v_gene: TRBV7-8
j_gene: TRBJ2-2
CDR3aa: CASSLGYSPNTGELFF
CDR3nt: TGTGCCAGCAGCTTAGGATATAGCCCGAACACCGGGGAGCTGTTTTTT

abundance: -
d_gene: TRBD2
v_gene: TRBV10-3
j_gene: TRBJ2-5
CDR3aa: CASGAGEVRETQYF
CDR3nt: TGTGCCAGCGGAGCGGGAGAGGTGCGAGAGACCCAGTACTTC

abundance: -
d_gene: -
v_gene: TRBV6-5
j_gene: TRBJ1-3
CDR3aa: CASRKHGESGNTIYF
CDR3nt: TGTGCCAGCAGGAAACATGGGGAATCTGGAAACACCATATATTTT

abundance: -
d_gene: -
v_gene: TRBV19
j_gene: TRBJ2-7
CDR3aa: CASTPGGSSEQYF
CDR3nt: TGTGCCAGTACCCCAGGAGGATCCTCCGAGCAGTACTTC

abundance: -
d_gene: -
v_gene: TRBV6-5
j_gene: TRBJ2-1
CDR3aa: CASSYFGMYNEQFF
CDR3nt: TGTGCCAGCAGTTACTTCGGGATGTACAATGAGCAGTTCTTC

abundance: -
d_gene: TRBD1
v_gene: TRBV5-1
j_gene: TRBJ1-2
CDR3aa: CASSPGTAVVASCYTF
CDR3nt: TGCGCCAGCAGCCCCGGGACAGCGGTTGTGGCAAGTTGCTACACCTTC

abundance: few
d_gene: -
v_gene: TRBV5-1
j_gene: TRBJ2-7
CDR3aa: CASSLDYEQYF
CDR3nt: TGCGCCAGCAGCTTGGATTACGAGCAGTACTTC

abundance: -
d_gene: TRBD1
v_gene: TRBV2
j_gene: TRBJ2-4
CDR3aa: CASSGTGQHIQYF
CDR3nt: TGTGCCAGCAGTGGCACGGGACAGCACATTCAGTACTTC

abundance: -
d_gene: -
v_gene: TRBV5-1
j_gene: TRBJ1-1
CDR3aa: CASSYGPRGGTEAFF
CDR3nt: TGCGCCAGCAGCTACGGACCCCGAGGGGGCACTGAAGCTTTCTTT

abundance: once
d_gene: -
v_gene: TRBV10-2
j_gene: TRBJ2-5
CDR3aa: CATRGAGLETQYF
CDR3nt: TGCGCCACTCGGGGGGCAGGGCTAGAGACCCAGTACTTC

abundance: -
d_gene: -
v_gene: TRBV27
j_gene: TRBJ1-1
CDR3aa: CASSLKGGDTEAFF
CDR3nt: TGTGCCAGCAGTTTAAAGGGAGGGGACACTGAAGCTTTCTTT

abundance: -
d_gene: -
v_gene: TRBV6-1
j_gene: TRBJ1-2
CDR3aa: CASSETWRQPSGYTF
CDR3nt: TGTGCCAGCAGTGAAACTTGGCGGCAGCCGAGCGGCTACACCTTC